The next 16 T cell receptor beta chains were all read from a single sample in a study of T cells in Graves' hyperthyroidism and ophthalmopathy. The TCR beta CDR3 regions underwent amplification using RNA transcripts as the source. An initial round of RT-PCR targeting the TCR CDR3 relied on the HTBI primer set. A single record per CDR3 protein comes from TCRdb applying MiXCR to the multiplex PCR reads. Among 370,000 or so distinct CDR3 sequences, around 25% were seen once, and the ten largest hold around 70%. The sequenced sample was blood. The source is a man aged 45-60 years with Graves' hyperthyroidism.

This clonotype came up once. This rearrangement joins TRBV5-1 to TRBJ1-3, with 8 nucleotides matching TRBD1. The V gene end was trimmed by 2 bases and the J gene end by 1 base; junction bases not matched to a gene: 2. Per germline, CDR1 SGHRS and CDR2 YFSETQ. The CDR3 contains 15 residues. The CDR3: CASSLTGGSGNTIYF. The CDR3 DNA sequence: TGCGCCAGCAGCTTAACAGGGGGATCTGGAAACACCATATATTTT.

This clonotype has ten or more counts. The chain couples TRBV5-1 to TRBJ2-7; D is tentatively TRBD1 or TRBD2 (5 bases each). The V gene lost 0 bases and the J gene lost 5 bases, with 15 bases spanning the gap. This CDR3 is built from 15 residues. Germline V gene data show CDR1 as SGHRS and CDR2 as YFSETQ. The DNA of the CDR3 is TGCGCCAGCAGCTTGGACGGGACCCGAACCAACGAGCAGTACTTC. It is translated as CASSLDGTRTNEQYF.

With respect to this clonotype: This may stem from a read error, because a much larger clone lies one nucleotide away. This sequence joins TRBV24-1 and TRBJ1-1; D ambiguous. The CDR3 length is 11 residues. The V gene's germline CDR1 is KGHDR and CDR2 SFDVKD. CDR3 residues: CATRSRTETFF. The CDR3 DNA reads TGTGCCACCCGCTCCCGGACTGAAACTTTCTTT.

A few counts support this clonotype. The genes are TRBV20-1 and TRBJ1-6; 7 nucleotides match TRBD1. V lost 1 base and J lost 10; bases outside the gene matches: 4. Germline V CDR1 and CDR2: DFQATT, SNEGSKA (reference sequence). The CDR3 has 13 residues. The CDR3, as DNA: TGCAGTGCTAGAGTCCAGGGGGAATCACCCCTCCACTTT. Encoded protein: CSARVQGESPLHF.

This clonotype was seen only a few times. The CDR3 loop reads CSARARTGRRYEQYF. CDR3 nucleotides: TGCAGTGCTAGAGCCCGGACAGGGCGTCGGTACGAGCAGTACTTC. The chain employs TRBV20-1 and TRBJ2-7, with 8 bases identical to TRBD1. The trim removed 1 base at V and 4 bases at J, leaving 9 bases unmatched. The length of the CDR3 is 15 residues. Germline V gene data show CDR1 as DFQATT and CDR2 as SNEGSKA (reference sequence).

This clonotype appeared many times. The chain couples TRBV12-3 or TRBV12-4 to TRBJ2-7; no clear D gene. CDR3 length: 12 amino acids. Trimming cost V 0 bases and J 5 bases, with 5 bases left between them. The CDR3 sequence: CASSLARNEQYF. The DNA of the CDR3 is TGTGCCAGCAGTTTAGCGCGGAACGAGCAGTACTTC.

This clonotype was counted a single time. V gene TRBV15 combines with J gene TRBJ2-5, with 11 nucleotides matching TRBD2. The CDR3 sequence is 17 residues long. Germline V gene sequence: CDR1 LNHNV, CDR2 YYDKDF (reference sequence). The V and J ends lost 3 bases and 0 bases, in that order; junction bases with no gene match: 6. The CDR3 region is CATSRTSGVSDQETQYF. The CDR3, as DNA: TGTGCCACCAGCAGGACTAGCGGGGTTTCCGACCAAGAGACCCAGTACTTC.

In its sample, this clonotype was seen many times. The V call is TRBV30, the J call TRBJ1-2; D call uncertain. V lost 0 bases, J lost 5 bases, and 10 bases lay in between. The CDR3 extends over 13 amino acids. Per the germline V gene, CDR1 is GTSNPN and CDR2 is SVGIG (reference sequence). The CDR3 loop is CAWSVHLAYGYTF. For the CDR3, the DNA is TGTGCCTGGAGTGTCCATTTGGCTTATGGCTACACCTTC.

This clonotype came up many times. This chain uses TRBV28 with TRBJ1-1; D is perhaps TRBD1 (6 bases). CDR1 and CDR2 (germline): MDHEN, SYDVKM. This CDR3 spans 15 amino acids. V lost 3 bases and J 3 bases, leaving 14 bases between the germline ends. DNA of the CDR3: TGTGCCAGCAGTTTCCCGGGGGAGGGGGACACTGAAGCTTTCTTT. This gives the protein CASSFPGEGDTEAFF.

J is TRBJ2-2 and V is TRBV20-1; possibly TRBD1 for D (5 bases). V was pared by 4 bases and J by 6 bases, with 15 bases between. Per the germline V gene, CDR1 is DFQATT and CDR2 is SNEGSKA (reference sequence). This CDR3 is built from 14 residues. This CDR3 reads CSATGFCWAGELFF. In DNA, the CDR3 is TGCAGTGCTACAGGGTTTTGTTGGGCCGGGGAGCTGTTTTTT.

This clonotype was found many times. The CDR3 protein is CASSLGQATGELFF. Here the CDR3 DNA reads TGTGCCAGCAGTTTAGGTCAGGCCACCGGGGAGCTGTTTTTT. The chain has TRBV28 and TRBJ2-2, with no clear D. Germline V gene sequence: CDR1 MDHEN, CDR2 SYDVKM. V lost 2 bases and J lost 4, with 8 bases in between. The CDR3 runs to 14 residues.

In its sample, this clonotype was seen a few times. The chain links TRBV5-1 to TRBJ2-7; the match to TRBD2 covers 9 bases. Germline V gene sequence: CDR1 SGHRS, CDR2 YFSETQ. The CDR3 length is 16 residues. V trimming: 4 bases; J trimming: 0 bases; junction bases outside the gene matches: 8. As DNA, the CDR3 is TGCGCCAGCAGCCCCCGGACTAGCGCCTACTCCTACGAGCAGTACTTC. Its translation is CASSPRTSAYSYEQYF.

The CDR3 DNA reads TGTGCCAGTAGAACAGGGGGCTACTCACCCCTCCACTTT. Residues: CASRTGGYSPLHF. V usage is TRBV19 and J usage is TRBJ1-6, with 9 bases that match TRBD1. Germline V gene sequence: CDR1 LNHDA, CDR2 SQIVND (reference sequence). The J segment lost 10 bases and the V segment lost 6 bases, leaving 4 bases of the junction unmatched. CDR3 size: 13 residues.

The chain has TRBV4-1 and TRBJ1-2; possibly TRBD1 for D (5 bases). The germline V gene encodes CDR1 MGHRA and CDR2 YSYEKL. The length of the CDR3 is 15 residues. The germline V and J ends were trimmed by 4 bases and 6 bases, with 18 bases remaining between them. The CDR3 loop is CASSPTDGHRDGYTF. The CDR3 coding sequence is TGCGCCAGCAGCCCGACGGACGGACACCGAGATGGCTACACCTTC.

This chain joins TRBV20-1 and TRBJ1-4; weak D call: TRBD1 (6 bases). In germline, CDR1 is DFQATT, CDR2 SNEGSKA (reference sequence). With 0 bases removed from V and 5 bases from J, the gap between germline ends came to 10 bases. The CDR3 spans 14 residues. The CDR3 nucleotides read TGCAGTGCTAGAGAGGGGGCTGGGAATGAAAAACTGTTTTTT. It translates to CSAREGAGNEKLFF.

V is TRBV9 and J is TRBJ2-7; TRBD1 is a possible D gene (6 bases). Germline CDR1 SGDLS, CDR2 YYNGEE. V was cut by 0 bases and J by 7 bases, with 17 bases left in between. The CDR3 contains 15 residues. DNA of the CDR3: TGTGCCAGCAGCGTAGCTGGCCAGGGGTCTCCTGAGCAGTACTTC. It codes for CASSVAGQGSPEQYF. The full variable domain, completed using reference TRBV9 and TRBJ2-7, is DSGVTQTPKHLITATGQRVTLRCSPRSGDLSVYWYQQSLDQGLQFLIQYYNGEERAKGNILERFSAQQFPDLHSELNLSSLELGDSALYFCASSVAGQGSPEQYFGPGTRLTVT.